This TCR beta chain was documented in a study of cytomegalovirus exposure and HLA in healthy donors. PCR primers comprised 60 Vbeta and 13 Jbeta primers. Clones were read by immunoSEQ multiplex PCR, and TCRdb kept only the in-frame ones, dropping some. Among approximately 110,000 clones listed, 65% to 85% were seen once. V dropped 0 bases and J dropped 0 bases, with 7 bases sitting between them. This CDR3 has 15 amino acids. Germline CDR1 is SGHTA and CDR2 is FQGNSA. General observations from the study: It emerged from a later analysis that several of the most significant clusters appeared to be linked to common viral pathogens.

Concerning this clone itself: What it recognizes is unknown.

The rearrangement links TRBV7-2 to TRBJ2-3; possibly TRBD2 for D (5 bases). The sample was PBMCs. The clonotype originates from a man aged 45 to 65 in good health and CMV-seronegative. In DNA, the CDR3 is TGTGCCAGCAGCTTAGCTCGGGGTAGCACAGATACGCAGTATTTT. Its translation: CASSLARGSTDTQYF.